This TCR beta chain was retrieved from a study of neoadjuvant nivolumab and ipilimumab in lung cancer. The CDR3 sequence is 14 residues long. The germline gives CDR1 SGHRS, CDR2 YFSETQ. The ends were cut back, 7 bases at V and 7 bases at J, with 18 bases in the middle. Libraries were prepared by immunoSEQ multiplex PCR; TCRdb keeps only in-frame clonotypes and omits some of them. Here the sample spans tens of thousands of clones, about 89% being singletons. This sample comprised blood, obtained before neoadjuvant nivolumab, alone or with ipilimumab. This sequence originates from an adult with non-small cell lung cancer. Some clones in this sample may be carry-over from other donors' samples. This sequence joins TRBV5-1 and TRBJ2-1; perhaps TRBD2 as D (6 bases). CDR3 in DNA: TGCGCCAGCGCCCCGGTGGGGGGAGGAAATGAGCAGTTCTTC. Protein product: CASAPVGGGNEQFF.